This entry features one TCR beta chain sequence. Its specificity is unknown. CD45RO-negative, CCR7-selected cells formed the naive CD8 fraction, which excluded terminally differentiated effector memory CD45RA+ cells. These data originate in a study of shared clonotypes between healthy human individuals. Study-wide results and limits: Richness estimates generally favored naive over memory subsets.

V was shortened by 5 bases and J by 3 bases, with 14 bases between the two germline ends. This CDR3 is 14 amino acids long. Germline CDR1 SEHNR, CDR2 FQNEAQ (reference sequence). Clones were read by immunoSEQ multiplex PCR, and TCRdb kept only the in-frame ones, dropping some. The sample records roughly 2,000,000 clones, about 95% being singletons. The receptor comes from a young man in good health. The rearrangement joins TRBV7-9 to TRBJ2-7, with D perhaps matching TRBD2 (5 bases). The specimen was naive CD8+ T cells sorted from blood. The CDR3 DNA sequence: TGTGCCAGCAGCCCCAAGGGAGAGTACTACGAGCAGTACTTC. Its translation: CASSPKGEYYEQYF.